The entry that follows covers one T cell receptor (beta chain) sequence. Its antigen remains unknown. These data are taken from a study of CD8 T cells in ankylosing spondylitis. The CDR3 has 13 residues. The V gene lost 8 bases and the J gene lost 4 bases, with 14 bases spanning the gap. Study outcomes and limitations: For ankylosing spondylitis blood, a TCR beta motif of 7 to 9 highly homologous variants appeared characteristic.

TCRdb re-called the 5' RACE reads with MiXCR, one entry per CDR3 protein. The sample lists nearly 250,000 distinct CDR3 sequences, roughly a third occurring once. The rearrangement links TRBV12-3 or TRBV12-4 to TRBJ1-1; possible D gene TRBD1, 6 bases. Material: blood, either unsorted or a sorted T cell fraction (not recorded which). The clonotype originates from a male donor with ankylosing spondylitis or in good health (not recorded which). CDR3: CASVLGGGTEAFF. The CDR3 coding sequence is TGTGCCAGCGTTCTGGGAGGGGGCACTGAAGCTTTCTTT.